The sequence of this T cell receptor beta chain was determined in a study of cytomegalovirus exposure and HLA in healthy donors. Notes on the study in general: In vitro work confirmed that a few CMV-associated chains recognize CMV antigens. Accurate HLA-A and HLA-B prediction from TCR beta sequences was reported for most subjects. Cytomegalovirus-associated status was assigned to about 150 TCR beta chains.

Of note for this clone: Its target is not known.

The CDR3 runs 12 residues. CDR1 and CDR2 (germline): SGHAT, FQNNGV. V was pared by 4 bases and J by 2 bases, with 6 bases between. PCR involved 60 Vbeta and 13 Jbeta primers. Clones were read by immunoSEQ multiplex PCR, and TCRdb kept only the in-frame ones, dropping some. This repertoire includes around 100,000 clones. The receptor comes from a man aged 40-49 years in good health and CMV-seronegative. J is TRBJ2-7 and V is TRBV11-2; no clear D. The sample was PBMCs. The CDR3 DNA reads TGTGCCAGCAGCTCCACACCCTACGAGCAGTACTTC. Its protein is CASSSTPYEQYF.